The 26 T cell receptor beta chains in this list originate from one sample, sequenced in a study of tumor-infiltrating lymphocytes in primary liver carcinoma. The source of the blood RNA was unsorted whole blood, and germline DNA was extracted as well. The template, 500 ng total RNA, yielded TCR beta cDNA made with a constant-region primer. Employing slightly modified ARM-PCR, three nested multiplex PCR rounds were run, and these gave rise to the TCR beta libraries. Investigators reported that the first two PCR rounds, at 10 cycles each, used TRBV1-TRBV30 forward primers with a C-beta reverse primer. TCRdb analysed the multiplex PCR reads with MiXCR anew, one entry per CDR3 protein. The sample lists about 350,000 distinct CDR3 sequences, around 60% occurring once. Sequencing was done on a sample of peripheral blood. All receptors come from a man aged 40-50 years with primary liver carcinoma and hepatitis B virus infection.

Worth noting for this clonotype: The germline gene is not matched at one end of the junction; a read error may be the cause. The rearrangement links TRBV11-2 to TRBJ1-5; D call uncertain. The assigned J gene may be wrong: the sequence end matches TRBJ2-3 better. The length of the CDR3 is 13 residues. Per germline, CDR1 SGHAT and CDR2 FQNNGV. The CDR3 DNA reads TGTGCCAGCGGCTTAGAGCGATATCAGCCCCAGTATTTT. Amino acids: CASGLERYQPQYF.

In this sample, this clonotype turned up many times. The V and J genes are TRBV30 and TRBJ2-3; 9 bases fit TRBD2. The CDR3 is 14 amino acids. Germline V gene data show CDR1 as GTSNPN and CDR2 as SVGIG (reference sequence). Germline trimming cut 1 base from V and 7 bases from J; bases unmatched to any gene: 6. The CDR3 DNA reads as TGTGCCTGGAGTGCCAGAGCGGGAGGAAATACGCAGTATTTT. This sequence encodes CAWSARAGGNTQYF.

This rearrangement joins TRBV12-5 to TRBJ2-7; the D gene is possibly TRBD1 (6 bases). The CDR3 extends over 14 amino acids. Trimming removed 0 bases at V and 3 bases at J, with 9 bases between. Per germline, CDR1 LGHNT and CDR2 FRNRAP. The chain's CDR3 is CASGLVLDSYEQYF. The CDR3 coding sequence is TGTGCTAGTGGTTTGGTACTGGACAGCTACGAGCAGTACTTC.

This clonotype was counted at least ten times. This may arise from a read error, as a much more abundant clone is one base away. The V gene is TRBV11-2, the J gene TRBJ1-2; tentative D call: TRBD1 (6 bases). The CDR3 spans 11 residues. Germline V CDR1 and CDR2: SGHAT, FQNNGV. Deletions cut 5 bases from V and 13 bases from J, with 14 bases between. CDR3 nucleotide sequence: TGTGCCAGCAGCCAGGGGCGAGGAGCCACCTTC. Its translation is CASSQGRGATF.

This clonotype appeared a single time. This CDR3 fails to terminate in the conserved phenylalanine or tryptophan, so it likely reflects a read error. Because the CDR3's place on the DNA is in doubt, the DNA is left out and the CDR3 is given as listed by TCRdb. The CDR3 loop reads CASSLGLVRSSYEQYL. V is TRBV11-2 and J is TRBJ2-7; the table gives TRBD2 as D, unverified against the DNA. Germline V gene lookup returns CDR1 SGHAT and CDR2 FQNNGV. The CDR3 length is 16 residues, termini included.

Of note for this clonotype: A much larger clone differs from this one at a single base, so this may be a read error. The gene calls are TRBV6-1 and TRBJ2-7; 7 nucleotides match TRBD1. The germline gives CDR1 MNHNS, CDR2 SASEGT. The CDR3 contains 14 residues. CDR3 loop: CVSRGQSKTYEQYF. The CDR3 DNA follows: TGTGTCAGCAGGGGACAGTCAAAGACCTACGAGCAGTACTTC.

This clonotype was seen only once. This may be a read error: a much more frequent sequence differs by one nucleotide. V is TRBV13 and J is TRBJ1-1; D is unclear. V lost 6 bases to trimming and J lost 3 bases, with 14 bases between them. Germline V lookup: CDR1 PRHDT, CDR2 FYEKMQ (reference sequence). CDR3 length: 14 residues. The CDR3 spells CASRDQIDYTEAFF. The CDR3 DNA reads as TGTGCCAGCAGGGATCAGATAGATTACACTGAAGCTTTCTTT. The whole variable domain, filled in from reference TRBV13 and TRBJ1-1, reads AAGVIQSPRHLIKEKRETATLKCYPIPRHDTVYWYQQGPGQDPQFLISFYEKMQSDKGSIPDRFSAQQFSDYHSELNMSSLELGDSALYFCASRDQIDYTEAFFGQGTRLTVV.

This clonotype was recorded many times. This chain joins TRBV11-3 and TRBJ2-2; D is uncertain. The CDR3 runs to 15 residues. V was cut by 2 bases and J by 4 bases, with 11 bases left in between. From germline, CDR1 is SGHNT and CDR2 YENEEA. CDR3 sequence reads: CASSLSGVLTGELFF. The CDR3 nucleotides are TGTGCCAGCAGCTTAAGTGGTGTTCTCACCGGGGAGCTGTTTTTT.

The V call is TRBV10-3, the J call TRBJ2-7; D not certain. Germline V gene lookup returns CDR1 ENHRY and CDR2 SYGVKD. Trimming pared 0 bases from V and 3 bases from J, leaving 9 bases between. The CDR3 length is 14 residues. The CDR3, as DNA: TGTGCCATCAGTGAGTCGACCGGCAGCTACGAGCAGTACTTC. Translated, it gives CAISESTGSYEQYF.

This sequence joins TRBV28 and TRBJ2-7; weak D call: TRBD1 (5 bases). The CDR3 runs 12 residues. Germline-derived CDR1 and CDR2 are MDHEN and SYDVKM. The germline V and J ends were trimmed by 7 bases and 5 bases, with 12 bases remaining between them. The CDR3 reads CASTRTIHEQYF. Here the CDR3 DNA reads TGTGCCAGCACGCGGACAATCCACGAGCAGTACTTC.

This clonotype appeared a few times. The chain carries TRBV7-9 and TRBJ1-1; D might be TRBD1 (5 bases). V lost 4 bases and J 0 bases, leaving 12 bases between the germline ends. This CDR3 comprises 15 residues. The V gene's germline CDR1 is SEHNR and CDR2 FQNEAQ (reference sequence). The chain's CDR3 is CASSSYRQLNTEAFF. The CDR3 nucleotides are TGTGCCAGCAGCTCGTACAGGCAACTGAACACTGAAGCTTTCTTT.

About this clonotype: Being one base from a much bigger clone, this may be a read error. CDR3 sequence: CVSSYSGIAGELFF. In DNA, the CDR3 is TGTGTCAGCAGTTACTCGGGCATCGCCGGGGAGCTGTTTTTT. The chain couples TRBV6-2 or TRBV6-3 to TRBJ2-2; D is unclear. The CDR3 has 14 amino acids. CDR1 MNHEY and CDR2 SVGEGT come from the germline V gene.

Of note for this clonotype: Relative to the germline gene, one junction end is altered; a read error may explain this. The chain couples TRBV6-5 to TRBJ2-3; 11 bases map to TRBD2. CDR1 is MNHEY, CDR2 SVGAGI, per germline. The CDR3 length is 12 residues. The CDR3 reads CASCLSGRGLHF. CDR3 nucleotide sequence: TGTGCCAGCTGTCTTAGCGGGAGGGGACTGCACTTC.

Concerning this clonotype itself: Sequence at one end of the junction differs from germline and may be a read error. The rearrangement uses TRBV11-2 and TRBJ1-1; D not resolved. CDR3 length: 14 amino acids. Germline V gene data show CDR1 as SGHAT and CDR2 as FQNNGV. This CDR3 reads CTSSSHRGKTEAFF. The CDR3, as DNA: TGTACCAGCAGCTCGCATCGAGGGAAAACTGAAGCTTTCTTT.

Remarks on this clonotype: The junction departs from the called germline gene at one end, perhaps through a read error. This chain connects TRBV29-1 to TRBJ2-3; the match to TRBD2 covers 8 bases. The CDR3 spans 14 residues. Germline CDR1 and CDR2: SQVTM and ANQGSEA. In DNA, the CDR3 is TGCAGCGCGATGGGACTAGGTAACACAGATACACAGTATTTT. Encoded protein: CSAMGLGNTDTQYF.

This clonotype has at least ten counts. This chain connects TRBV6-6 to TRBJ2-3, with D tentatively TRBD2 (6 bases). Germline loops: CDR1 MNHNY, CDR2 SVGAGI (reference sequence). Between the trimmed V and J ends, which lost 4 bases and 0 bases, there was a span of 8 bases. This CDR3 region has 14 residues. The CDR3 region is CASSSGLSTDTQYF. The CDR3 DNA reads TGTGCCAGCAGTTCGGGACTCAGCACAGATACGCAGTATTTT.

Notes on this clonotype: This could be a read error, since a much larger clone is one nucleotide away. The chain recombines TRBV6-1 with TRBJ2-1, with 14 bases that match TRBD2. This CDR3 comprises 16 residues. CDR1 is MNHNS and CDR2 is SASEGT in the germline V gene. The CDR3 reads CASSAGTSGRGNEQLF. The CDR3 DNA reads as TGTGCCAGCAGTGCAGGGACTAGCGGGAGAGGGAATGAGCAGCTCTTC.

As for this clonotype: A much larger clonotype is one base distant, so this may be a read error. This chain connects TRBV4-2 to TRBJ2-1; a possible D gene is TRBD2 (6 bases). The CDR3 consists of 16 residues. Germline values: CDR1 LGHNA, CDR2 YNFKEQ. The ends were cut back, 1 base at V and 4 bases at J, with 14 bases in the middle. The DNA for the CDR3 is TGTGCCAGCAGCCAAGCGGCAACGGGACTTTACAATGAGCAGTTCTTC. It is translated as CASSQAATGLYNEQFF.

CDR3 region: CASKLMETQYF. CDR3 in DNA: TGTGCCAGCAAATTGATGGAGACCCAGTACTTC. The chain links TRBV28 to TRBJ2-5; D unresolved. The germline V gene has CDR1 MDHEN and CDR2 SYDVKM. Trimming removed 7 bases from V and 5 bases from J, with 8 bases in between. The CDR3 has 11 residues.

This clonotype was recorded at least ten times. This rearrangement joins TRBV4-1 to TRBJ2-5, with D hard to call. Germline V gives CDR1 MGHRA, CDR2 YSYEKL. The length of the CDR3 is 15 residues. V was shortened by 3 bases and J by 4 bases, with 15 bases between the two germline ends. The CDR3 spells CASSQRSASRETQYF. The CDR3 bases are TGCGCCAGCAGCCAGAGGTCCGCATCTAGAGAGACCCAGTACTTC.

This chain joins TRBV6-1 and TRBJ2-3; TRBD1 aligns across 12 bases. J lost 6 bases, V lost 5 bases, and 6 bases had no gene match. The CDR3 is 15 residues long. Germline assignment: CDR1 MNHNS and CDR2 SASEGT. The CDR3 nucleotides are TGTGCCAGCAGTAACCCGGGACAGGGGGCGGATACGCAGTATTTT. Its protein product is CASSNPGQGADTQYF.

This clonotype was picked up one time. This sequence may be a read error, since a much larger clone differs from it by one base. The J gene is TRBJ1-1, the V gene TRBV5-5; the D is unclear. The germline gives CDR1 SGHKS, CDR2 YYEKEE (reference sequence). The CDR3 contains 13 residues. V was trimmed by 0 bases and J by 7 bases, leaving 10 bases between them. CDR3 amino acids: CASSLEAELEAFF. CDR3 nucleotide sequence: TGTGCCAGCAGCTTGGAAGCAGAGCTTGAAGCTTTCTTT.

Only one count was recorded for this clonotype. The germline gene is not matched at one end of the junction; a read error may be the cause. This sequence joins TRBV6-1 and TRBJ2-7; D is possibly TRBD1 or TRBD2 (5 bases each). The CDR3 spans 14 residues. Germline CDR1 and CDR2: MNHNS and SASEGT. The CDR3 region has the DNA TGTGCCAGCAGTCCCACCGGGACCCTCTACGAGCAGTACTTT. It yields the protein CASSPTGTLYEQYF.

Concerning this clonotype itself: Compared with germline, one end of the junction differs, possibly owing to a read error. The V call is TRBV12-3 or TRBV12-4, the J call TRBJ2-5, with 7 bases lining up with TRBD2. The CDR3 extends over 16 amino acids. The CDR3 is CASRQDRRERMEIQYF. DNA for the CDR3: TGTGCCAGTAGGCAGGATCGGCGGGAGAGGATGGAGATCCAGTACTTC.

Comments on this clonotype: An end of the junction differs from the germline gene, which may be a read error. J is TRBJ1-1 and V is TRBV30, with D tentatively TRBD1 (6 bases). The germline CDR1 and CDR2 sequences are GTSNPN and SVGIG (reference sequence). This CDR3 is built from 12 residues. CDR3 nucleotide sequence: TGTGCCTGGGCGGGGGGCGACACTGAAACTTTCTTT. Amino acids: CAWAGGDTETFF.

The chain has TRBV11-2 and TRBJ1-4, with 7 bases that match TRBD1. The V and J ends lost 4 bases and 5 bases, in that order; junction bases with no gene match: 10. Per the germline V gene, CDR1 is SGHAT and CDR2 is FQNNGV. This CDR3 is built from 16 residues. The CDR3 sequence: CASSYSRQGRNEKLFF. CDR3 nucleotides: TGTGCCAGCAGCTATAGCCGACAGGGCAGGAATGAAAAACTGTTTTTT.